The present TCR beta chain was sequenced within a study of identical twins. One entry per CDR3 protein, called by TCRdb with MiXCR from the 5' RACE reads. Here the sample spans around 530,000 distinct CDR3 sequences, 15% being singletons. V lost 8 bases and J 3 bases, leaving 15 bases between the germline ends. Per the germline V gene, CDR1 is MGHRA and CDR2 is YSYEKL. The CDR3 has 14 residues. The donor group consisted entirely of healthy Caucasians. This clonotype appeared a few times. The same data also went into a second study, on yellow fever vaccine responses in identical twins.

This receptor was identified in a woman under 30 in good health. The sequencing sample was made of CD4+ T cells sorted from blood. The V gene is TRBV4-1, the J gene TRBJ2-3, with D possibly matching TRBD1 (5 bases). The CDR3 sequence: CASQPQEGTDTQYF. The CDR3 DNA follows: TGCGCCAGCCAGCCACAGGAAGGGACAGATACGCAGTATTTT.